Below are 3 T cell receptor gamma chains sequenced from a single sample in a study of Vδ1+ human thymocytes. Study outcomes and limitations: Thymic TRG and TRD repertoires appeared highly polyclonal, with Gaussian CDR3 length distributions.

The template was reverse-transcribed extracted RNA. The CDR3 regions were amplified by multiplex PCR from V-gene primers to a constant-region primer. TCRdb processed the multiplex PCR reads again with the CATT caller. Counted here are tens of thousands of gamma-chain clones, roughly a fifth occurring once; the ten biggest clones make up 1.9%. Their cognate antigens are unknown. Sequencing used Vdelta1+ gamma-delta thymocytes from the thymus. Subset indicated: FACS-sorted CD3+ TCRalphabeta- TCRVdelta1+ TCRVdelta2- thymocytes. These receptor sequences come from a girl in the first two years of life who had congenital heart surgery.

Worth noting for this clone: Compared with germline, one end of the junction differs, possibly owing to a read error. The rearrangement uses TRGV5 and TRGJ1 or TRGJ2. The germline V gene has CDR1 VINAFY and CDR2 YDVSNSKD. The CDR3 runs to 14 residues. Here the CDR3 DNA reads TGTGCCACCGGGGACAGGTCGGATTATTATAAGAAACTCTTT. This translates into CATGDRSDYYKKLF.

This rearrangement joins TRGV3 to TRGJ1 or TRGJ2. Germline V lookup: CDR1 VTNTFY, CDR2 YDVSTARD (reference sequence). Unmatched junction bases numbered 4, after V lost 8 bases and J lost 6 bases. This CDR3 comprises 10 residues. CDR3 residues: CATLGYKKLF. DNA for the CDR3: TGTGCCACCTTGGGTTATAAGAAACTCTTT.

The chain joins TRGV3 to TRGJP2. CDR3 length: 15 residues. The V gene's germline CDR1 is VTNTFY and CDR2 YDVSTARD (reference sequence). V lost 0 bases to trimming and J lost 1 base; unmatched junction nucleotides: 2. The CDR3: CATWDRVSSDWIKTF. Written as DNA, the CDR3 is TGTGCCACCTGGGACAGGGTTAGTAGTGATTGGATCAAGACGTTT.